This entry lists 10 T cell receptor beta chains sequenced from one sample in a study of patients and donors after allogeneic stem cell transplantation. TCRdb reprocessed the RT-PCR reads with MiXCR, giving one entry per CDR3 protein. Among 100,000 to 130,000 distinct CDR3 sequences listed, approximately 40% were seen once. The sequencing input was blood, either unsorted or a sorted T cell fraction (not recorded which). These receptors were collected from a human donor who was either an allogeneic HSCT recipient or a stem cell or donor lymphocyte infusion donor (not recorded which). It is not recorded whose cells these are; they may come from a transplant donor.

This chain joins TRBV18 and TRBJ1-2; tentatively, D is TRBD1 (5 bases). V lost 4 bases and J 7 bases, leaving 16 bases between the germline ends. This CDR3 is 14 amino acids long. CDR1 is KGHSH, CDR2 LQKENI, per germline. CDR3 in amino acids: CASSLTGRFSGYTF. In DNA, the CDR3 is TGTGCCAGCTCACTAACGGGGCGCTTTTCTGGCTACACCTTC.

This clonotype was seen repeatedly, ten times or more. J is TRBJ1-5 and V is TRBV7-9; the D is unclear. Germline V lookup: CDR1 SEHNR, CDR2 FQNEAQ (reference sequence). This CDR3 has 12 residues. The V gene lost 2 bases and the J gene lost 4 bases, with 3 bases spanning the gap. The DNA of the CDR3 is TGTGCCAGCAGCTTAAATAATCAGCCCCAGCATTTT. It encodes CASSLNNQPQHF.

The V gene is TRBV5-1, the J gene TRBJ2-3; 12 nucleotides align to TRBD1. The ends lost 4 bases at V and 5 bases at J; junction bases unmatched: 5. CDR3 size: 15 residues. Germline-derived CDR1 and CDR2 are SGHRS and YFSETQ. The CDR3: CASSQGTGGEDTQYF. Here the CDR3 DNA reads TGCGCCAGCAGCCAAGGGACAGGGGGCGAAGATACGCAGTATTTT.

This clonotype was seen a few times. The genes are TRBV7-6 and TRBJ2-7; TRBD2 matches 11 bases. The trim removed 5 bases at V and 1 base at J, leaving 10 bases unmatched. Germline assignment: CDR1 SGHVS and CDR2 FNYEAQ. The CDR3 is 17 amino acids. The CDR3 spells CASSPGLAGLKSYEQYF. In DNA form, the CDR3 reads TGTGCCAGCAGCCCCGGACTAGCGGGCCTAAAATCCTACGAGCAGTACTTC.

This clonotype was seen more than once but under ten times. The CDR3, as DNA: TGCAGTGCTATAAAGGACAGGGCCACTCAGCCCCAGCATTTT. Its protein product is CSAIKDRATQPQHF. The rearrangement joins TRBV20-1 to TRBJ1-5; 8 positions agree with TRBD1. The CDR3 sequence is 14 residues long. J lost 6 bases, V lost 4 bases, and 8 bases had no gene match. In germline, CDR1 is DFQATT, CDR2 SNEGSKA (reference sequence).

This chain joins TRBV20-1 and TRBJ1-3, with 8 bases identical to TRBD1. Germline V gene sequence: CDR1 DFQATT, CDR2 SNEGSKA (reference sequence). The V and J ends lost 4 bases and 0 bases, in that order; junction bases with no gene match: 8. There are 16 residues in the CDR3. The CDR3 spells CSATDRAFFSGNTIYF. The CDR3, as DNA: TGCAGTGCTACGGACAGGGCGTTTTTCTCTGGAAACACCATATATTTT.

The rearrangement uses TRBV29-1 and TRBJ2-5; D may be TRBD1 or TRBD2 (6 bases each). The CDR3 runs 15 residues. The germline CDR1 and CDR2 sequences are SQVTM and ANQGSEA. Trimming left V 2 bases short and J 1 base short, with 14 bases between. The CDR3: CSVEKGGFIQETQYF. The CDR3 DNA reads TGCAGCGTTGAAAAGGGGGGCTTTATCCAAGAGACCCAGTACTTC.

The table lists this clonotype with a few counts. The chain combines TRBV12-3 or TRBV12-4 with TRBJ2-1, with D hard to call. The CDR3 consists of 16 residues. The germline V and J ends were trimmed by 4 bases and 4 bases, with 17 bases remaining between them. The CDR3 nucleotides are TGTGCCAGCAGTTGGATCTCCCGTACCCTTTACAATGAGCAGTTCTTC. Amino acids: CASSWISRTLYNEQFF.

The chain combines TRBV18 with TRBJ1-5; D uncertain. This CDR3 has 14 residues. V dropped 5 bases and J dropped 4 bases, with 12 bases sitting between them. CDR1 KGHSH and CDR2 LQKENI come from the germline V gene. CDR3 sequence reads: CASSDQKGNQPQHF. The CDR3 DNA reads as TGTGCCAGCTCAGACCAGAAGGGAAATCAGCCCCAGCATTTT.

The chain has TRBV4-3 and TRBJ2-7, with D possibly being TRBD1 (6 bases). The V end was cut by 0 bases, the J end by 4 bases, with 16 bases between. CDR1 LGHNA and CDR2 YSLEER come from the germline V gene. The CDR3 covers 16 residues. CDR3 in amino acids: CASSQDLGADRYEQYF. The CDR3 DNA reads as TGCGCCAGCAGCCAAGATTTGGGGGCGGATCGGTACGAGCAGTACTTC.